The clone carrying this TCR beta chain was seen a handful of times. The antigen is not known. The repertoire was sequenced with immunoSEQ multiplex PCR; TCRdb's copy has only in-frame clones and lacks some. Seen here are 50,000 or so clones, approximately 88% observed once, and the top ten hold around 4.5%. These data come from a study of a mutant IDH1 vaccine in newly diagnosed glioma. Per the germline V gene, CDR1 is LGHNT and CDR2 is FRNRAP. The CDR3 extends over 12 amino acids. Time point here: week 47, end of study. What each vaccine dose contained was 300 ug of mutant IDH1 20-mer peptide, accompanied by topical imiquimod.

The chain couples TRBV12-5 to TRBJ2-5; D ambiguous. The sample was PBMCs, taken from a glioma patient whose treatment included an IDH1 peptide vaccine. The TCR was taken from a woman in her twenties or thirties with glioma. Some clones in this sample may be carry-over from other donors' samples. The CDR3 sequence is CLPTTALGTQYF. In nucleotides, the CDR3 is TGTCTTCCCACCACAGCTTTGGGGACCCAGTACTTC.